This T cell receptor beta chain was captured in a study of control samples from healthy donors and cancer patients. The CDR3 consists of 16 residues. Some clones are missing from TCRdb's copy, which holds only in-frame ones; the method was immunoSEQ multiplex PCR. This table has about 130,000 clones, about nine tenths appearing once. This receptor was identified in a man aged 50 to 60 with head and neck cancer. This chain joins TRBV21-1 and TRBJ2-2; the table's D call TRBD1 went unverified against the DNA. TRBV21-1 constitutes a pseudogene. The sequencing sample was made of PBMCs. The CDR3 loop reads CASSKGQGRNTGELFF. The CDR3 nucleotides are TGTGCCAGCAGCAAAGGACAGGGGAGGAACACCGGGGAGCTGTTTTTT.